This is a list of T cell receptor beta chains from one sample in a study of shared clonotypes between healthy human individuals. Clones were sequenced by immunoSEQ multiplex PCR, and TCRdb holds only the in-frame ones, with some missing. The data hold approximately 2.4 million clones, with approximately 95% observed a single time. The sequencing sample was made of naive CD4+ T cells sorted from blood. Receptors originate from a man aged 18 to 29 in good health. CDR3s include the opening cysteine and the closing phenylalanine or tryptophan. A D gene is named only where the DNA matches it firmly. Some rows have no size entry. The others give once, few or many, or a class for an expanded clone.

clone size,J gene,D gene,V gene,CDR3 protein,CDR3 DNA
few,TRBJ1-5,NA,TRBV2,CASQRQVNQPQHF,TGTGCCAGCCAAAGACAGGTCAATCAGCCCCAGCATTTT
once,TRBJ2-2,TRBD2,TRBV6-1,CASSEAGGTVTGELFF,TGTGCCAGCAGTGAAGCGGGGGGGACCGTGACCGGGGAGCTGTTTTTT
once,TRBJ1-3,NA,TRBV11-2,CASSLEGATASGNTIYF,TGTGCCAGCAGCTTAGAAGGGGCGACCGCCTCTGGAAACACCATATATTTT
NA,TRBJ1-4,TRBD1,TRBV28,CASSSPGQPTTNEKLFF,TGTGCCAGCAGTTCACCGGGACAGCCTACAACTAATGAAAAACTGTTTTTT
NA,TRBJ2-2,TRBD2,TRBV7-2,CASSPSGRADTGELFF,TGTGCCAGCAGCCCCAGCGGGAGGGCCGACACCGGGGAGCTGTTTTTT
NA,TRBJ2-1,TRBD1,TRBV7-2,CASSLWTGGRNEQFF,TGTGCCAGCAGCTTATGGACAGGGGGCCGGAATGAGCAGTTCTTC
NA,TRBJ1-2,TRBD1,TRBV7-2,CASSRGGTVQQGGYTF,TGTGCCAGCAGCCGAGGCGGGACAGTCCAACAAGGTGGCTACACCTTC
NA,TRBJ2-6,NA,TRBV10-2,CASSLSAGANVLTF,TGCGCCAGCAGTCTATCGGCTGGGGCCAACGTCCTGACTTTC
NA,TRBJ1-4,NA,TRBV30,CAWSKFQVRFGKLFF,TGTGCCTGGAGTAAATTTCAGGTTAGGTTTGGAAAACTGTTTTTT
NA,TRBJ1-2,TRBD1,TRBV5-6,CASSLTGGASLGYTF,TGTGCCAGCAGCTTAACAGGGGGCGCGAGCCTTGGCTACACCTTC
NA,TRBJ1-4,NA,TRBV18,CASSPDRREKLFF,TGTGCCAGCTCACCAGACCGGCGGGAAAAACTGTTTTTT
NA,TRBJ1-6,NA,TRBV6-1,CASSEARGTYNSPLHF,TGTGCCAGCAGTGAAGCTCGCGGAACTTATAATTCACCCCTCCACTTT
NA,TRBJ2-5,NA,TRBV30,CAWSDYETQYF,TGTGCCTGGAGTGACTACGAGACCCAGTACTTC
NA,TRBJ1-5,NA,TRBV19,CASSVQDSNQPQHF,TGTGCCAGTAGCGTACAGGATAGCAATCAGCCCCAGCATTTT
NA,TRBJ2-2,TRBD1,TRBV6-1,CASSWTGGFGELFF,TGTGCCAGCAGTTGGACAGGGGGCTTCGGGGAGCTGTTTTTT
NA,TRBJ2-2,TRBD1,TRBV5-1,CASSLRQGSTGELFF,TGCGCCAGCAGCTTAAGACAGGGATCCACCGGGGAGCTGTTTTTT
NA,TRBJ1-1,NA,TRBV9,CASSPRGGMNTEAFF,TGTGCCAGCAGCCCCCGGGGGGGTATGAACACTGAAGCTTTCTTT
NA,TRBJ1-6,NA,TRBV5-1,CASSSDIERYNSPLHF,TGCGCCAGCAGCTCGGACATCGAAAGGTATAATTCACCCCTCCACTTT
NA,TRBJ2-7,NA,TRBV7-2,CASSLVGTSSSYEQYF,TGTGCCAGCAGCTTAGTAGGGACTTCAAGCTCCTACGAGCAGTACTTC
NA,TRBJ2-3,NA,TRBV5-4,CASSPDRYTDTQYF,TGTGCCAGCAGCCCTGACAGGTACACAGATACGCAGTATTTT
NA,TRBJ2-3,TRBD1,TRBV7-3,CASSLHARQGGRGDTQYF,TGTGCCAGCAGCTTACATGCCCGACAGGGGGGACGAGGGGATACGCAGTATTTT
NA,TRBJ1-6,NA,TRBV5-4,CASSSGANSPLHF,TGTGCCAGCAGCTCCGGGGCCAATTCACCCCTCCACTTT
NA,TRBJ1-2,NA,TRBV5-6,CASSLGGENYGYTF,TGTGCCAGCAGCTTGGGTGGGGAAAACTATGGCTACACCTTC
NA,TRBJ1-4,NA,TRBV28,CASSLPGIEKLFF,TGTGCCAGCAGTTTACCGGGGATCGAAAAACTGTTTTTT
NA,TRBJ1-4,NA,TRBV29-1,CSVGQEKLFF,TGCAGCGTTGGACAGGAAAAACTGTTTTTT
NA,TRBJ2-6,NA,TRBV2,CASSEGANVLTF,TGTGCCAGCAGTGAGGGGGCCAACGTCCTGACTTTC
once,TRBJ2-7,TRBD2,TRBV11-3,CASSPGLAGVYEQYF,TGTGCCAGCAGCCCTGGACTAGCGGGAGTATACGAGCAGTACTTC
once,TRBJ2-3,TRBD2,TRBV5-6,CASSLKLAGGPLSADTQYF,TGTGCCAGCAGCCTGAAATTAGCGGGGGGGCCCCTTAGCGCAGATACGCAGTATTTT
NA,TRBJ1-2,NA,TRBV6-6,CASRMEGYGYTF,TGTGCCAGCAGAATGGAGGGCTATGGCTACACCTTC
NA,TRBJ1-5,NA,TRBV7-8,CASSVEYSEALRSQPQHF,TGTGCCAGCAGCGTAGAGTATTCGGAGGCCCTGAGGAGTCAGCCCCAGCATTTT
NA,TRBJ1-2,NA,TRBV5-1,CASSRDRRGLGGYTF,TGCGCCAGCAGCCGCGACAGGAGGGGGTTGGGCGGCTACACCTTC
NA,TRBJ2-5,TRBD2,TRBV6-6,CASRTSGSTETQYF,TGTGCCAGCAGGACTAGCGGGAGTACAGAGACCCAGTACTTC
NA,TRBJ2-6,NA,TRBV12-1,CASSFRFIGQSRANVLTF,TGTGCCAGCAGCTTTCGATTTATAGGACAAAGTCGGGCCAACGTCCTGACTTTC
NA,TRBJ1-2,TRBD1,TRBV5-4,CASSPTGQGSLGYTF,TGTGCCAGCAGCCCAACAGGACAGGGAAGTCTTGGCTACACCTTC
NA,TRBJ2-1,NA,TRBV28,CASSFGPPYNEQFF,TGTGCCAGCAGTTTCGGTCCCCCTTACAATGAGCAGTTCTTC
NA,TRBJ2-1,TRBD2,TRBV5-1,CASSPLTSASNEQFF,TGCGCCAGCAGCCCGTTGACTAGCGCCTCCAATGAGCAGTTCTTC
NA,TRBJ2-7,TRBD2,TRBV27,CASSLYAGGSYEQYF,TGTGCCAGCAGTTTATATGCGGGAGGATCCTACGAGCAGTACTTC
NA,TRBJ1-2,TRBD1,TRBV29-1,CSIRQGGGYGYGYTF,TGCAGCATCAGACAGGGGGGTGGATATGGCTATGGCTACACCTTC
NA,TRBJ1-6,NA,TRBV7-6,CASSLVGDFGNSPLHF,TGTGCCAGCAGCTTAGTAGGGGACTTTGGTAATTCACCCCTCCACTTT
NA,TRBJ2-7,TRBD2,TRBV10-3,CAISAGLVSEQYF,TGTGCCATCAGTGCGGGACTAGTTTCCGAGCAGTACTTC
NA,TRBJ1-4,NA,TRBV7-6,CASSLLPDEKLFF,TGTGCCAGCAGCTTACTTCCGGATGAAAAACTGTTTTTT
NA,TRBJ1-4,NA,TRBV11-2,CASSLGGGATNEKLFF,TGTGCCAGCAGCTTAGGGGGGGGAGCAACTAATGAAAAACTGTTTTTT
NA,TRBJ2-2,NA,TRBV30,CAWSPIGVGELFF,TGTGCCTGGAGCCCGATAGGGGTCGGGGAGCTGTTTTTT
few,TRBJ1-2,NA,TRBV7-9,CASSSSTGGRVNYGYTF,TGTGCCAGCAGCTCATCCACCGGGGGTCGCGTAAACTATGGCTACACCTTC
NA,TRBJ1-5,TRBD1,TRBV2,CASSNRRDSNQPQHF,TGTGCCAGCAGTAACAGACGGGACAGTAATCAGCCCCAGCATTTT
NA,TRBJ1-2,NA,TRBV5-6,CASSLGPGTYTF,TGTGCCAGCAGCTTGGGCCCCGGAACCTACACCTTC
NA,TRBJ2-7,TRBD2,TRBV10-3,CAISESAGGTYREQYF,TGTGCCATCAGTGAGTCCGCGGGGGGGACTTACCGGGAGCAGTACTTC
few,TRBJ2-5,NA,TRBV18,CASSRNQETQYF,TGTGCCAGCTCACGCAACCAAGAGACCCAGTACTTC